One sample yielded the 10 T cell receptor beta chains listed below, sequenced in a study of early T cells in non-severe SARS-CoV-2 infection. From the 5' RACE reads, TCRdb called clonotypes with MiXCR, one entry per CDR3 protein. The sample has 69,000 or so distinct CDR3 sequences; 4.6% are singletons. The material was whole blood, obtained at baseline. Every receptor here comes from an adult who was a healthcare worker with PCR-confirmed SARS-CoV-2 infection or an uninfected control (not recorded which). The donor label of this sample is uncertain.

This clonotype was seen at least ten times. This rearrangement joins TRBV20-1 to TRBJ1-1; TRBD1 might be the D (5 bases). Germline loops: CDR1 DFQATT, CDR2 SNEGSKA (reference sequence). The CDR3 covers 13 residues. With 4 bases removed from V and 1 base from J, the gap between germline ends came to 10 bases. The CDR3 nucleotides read TGCAGTGCTACCTTGGGGCAGAACACTGAAGCTTTCTTT. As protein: CSATLGQNTEAFF.

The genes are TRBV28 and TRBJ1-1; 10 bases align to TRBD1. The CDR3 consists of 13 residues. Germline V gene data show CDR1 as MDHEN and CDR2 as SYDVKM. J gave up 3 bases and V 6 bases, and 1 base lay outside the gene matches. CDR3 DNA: TGTGCCAGCAGGGACAGGGGGGACACTGAAGCTTTCTTT. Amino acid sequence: CASRDRGDTEAFF.

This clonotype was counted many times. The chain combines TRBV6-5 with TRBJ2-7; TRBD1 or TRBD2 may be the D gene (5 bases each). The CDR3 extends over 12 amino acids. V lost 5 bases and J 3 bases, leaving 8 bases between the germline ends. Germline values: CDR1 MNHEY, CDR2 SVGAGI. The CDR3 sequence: CASSGTSYEQYF. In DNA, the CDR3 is TGTGCCAGCAGTGGGACGAGCTACGAGCAGTACTTC.

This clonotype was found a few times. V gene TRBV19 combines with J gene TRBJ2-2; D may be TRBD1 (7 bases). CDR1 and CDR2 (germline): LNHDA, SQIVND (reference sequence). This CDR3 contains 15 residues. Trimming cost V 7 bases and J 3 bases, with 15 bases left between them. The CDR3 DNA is TGTGCCAGTACCCAGGGGGGCCGGGACACCGGGGAGCTGTTTTTT. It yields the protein CASTQGGRDTGELFF.

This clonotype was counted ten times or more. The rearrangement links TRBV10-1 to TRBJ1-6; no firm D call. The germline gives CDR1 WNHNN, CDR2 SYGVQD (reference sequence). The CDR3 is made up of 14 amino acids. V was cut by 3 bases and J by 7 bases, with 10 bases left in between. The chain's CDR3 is CASSDPGLNSPLHF. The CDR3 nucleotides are TGCGCCAGCAGTGATCCTGGGTTGAATTCACCCCTCCACTTT.

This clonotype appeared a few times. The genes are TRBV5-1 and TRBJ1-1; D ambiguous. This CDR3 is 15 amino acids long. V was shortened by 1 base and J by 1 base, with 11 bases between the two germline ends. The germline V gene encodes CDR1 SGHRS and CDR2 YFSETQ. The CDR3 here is CASSLKVTPNTEAFF. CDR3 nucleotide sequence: TGCGCCAGCAGCTTGAAGGTGACCCCGAACACTGAAGCTTTCTTT. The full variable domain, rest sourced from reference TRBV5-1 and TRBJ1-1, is KAGVTQTPRYLIKTRGQQVTLSCSPISGHRSVSWYQQTPGQGLQFLFEYFSETQRNKGNFPGRFSGRQFSNSRSEMNVSTLELGDSALYLCASSLKVTPNTEAFFGQGTRLTVV.

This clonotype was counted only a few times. The chain's CDR3 is CATRSGSQGETQYF. DNA of the CDR3: TGTGCCACGCGCAGCGGGAGCCAAGGAGAGACCCAGTACTTC. This chain joins TRBV15 and TRBJ2-5; 8 positions match TRBD2. V shed 9 bases, J shed 4 bases, and the junction held 10 bases outside the gene matches. There are 14 residues in the CDR3. Germline values: CDR1 LNHNV, CDR2 YYDKDF (reference sequence).

As DNA, the CDR3 is TGCGCCAGCAGCCACAGGGGACAGGGGGACTATGGCTACACCTTC. Amino acid sequence: CASSHRGQGDYGYTF. The chain employs TRBV4-1 and TRBJ1-2, with 11 nucleotides matching TRBD1. Germline V gene data show CDR1 as MGHRA and CDR2 as YSYEKL. Unmatched junction bases numbered 3, after V lost 3 bases and J lost 3 bases. CDR3 size: 15 residues.

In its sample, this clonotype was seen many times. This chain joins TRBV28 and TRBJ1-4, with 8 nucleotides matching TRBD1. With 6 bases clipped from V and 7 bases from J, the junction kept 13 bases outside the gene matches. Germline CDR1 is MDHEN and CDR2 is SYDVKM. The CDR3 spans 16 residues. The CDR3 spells CASRRHRGDWGEKLFF. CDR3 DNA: TGTGCCAGCAGAAGACACAGGGGGGACTGGGGTGAAAAACTGTTTTTT. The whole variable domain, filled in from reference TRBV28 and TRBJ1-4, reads DVKVTQSSRYLVKRTGEKVFLECVQDMDHENMFWYRQDPGLGLRLIYFSYDVKMKEKGDIPEGYSVSREKKERFSLILESASTNQTSMYLCASRRHRGDWGEKLFFGSGTQLSVL.

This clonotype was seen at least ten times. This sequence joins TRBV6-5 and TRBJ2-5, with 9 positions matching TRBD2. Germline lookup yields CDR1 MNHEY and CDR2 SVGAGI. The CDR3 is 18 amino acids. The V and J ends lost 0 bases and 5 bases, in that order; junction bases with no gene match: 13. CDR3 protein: CASSYSSIGAGGRETQYF. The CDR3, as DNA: TGTGCCAGCAGTTACTCGTCGATAGGAGCGGGGGGCAGGGAGACCCAGTACTTC.